The rows below give T cell receptor beta chains drawn from one sample of a study of OX40 agonist ivuxolimab in advanced cancers. Profiled with immunoSEQ multiplex PCR; TCRdb holds only in-frame clones, not every one. This repertoire shows around 56,000 clones, approximately 82% found once; its top ten account for roughly 5%. Sequencing was performed on CD4+ or CD8+ T cells sorted from blood, taken in a trial of the OX40 agonist ivuxolimab. Source of these receptors: an adult with an advanced solid tumor such as melanoma, head and neck, liver or kidney cancer. The CDR3 runs from the conserved cysteine through the conserved F or W. A D gene is named only where the DNA matches it firmly. For some rows the clone size is stated as once, few or many, or as a class when expanded; others skip it.

V gene	J gene	D gene	clone size	CDR3 DNA	CDR3 protein
TRBV5-5	TRBJ1-2	TRBD1	.	TGTGCCAGCAGCTTGGGTCGGGACAGGGGTCTAGCTAACTATGGCTACACCTTC	CASSLGRDRGLANYGYTF
TRBV27	TRBJ2-7	.	.	TGTGCCAGCAGTAGCGGACGGGGCGTGGGTTACGAGCAGTACTTC	CASSSGRGVGYEQYF
TRBV18	TRBJ1-5	.	few	TGTGCCAGCTCACCGGCATTGAATCAGCCCCAGCATTTT	CASSPALNQPQHF
TRBV27	TRBJ1-5	.	.	TGTGCCAGCAGTTTGTGGGCAGGGGACCAGCCCCAGCATTTT	CASSLWAGDQPQHF
TRBV5-8	TRBJ2-3	TRBD1	.	TGTGCCAGCAGCAAACGACAGGGTAGCACAGATACGCAGTATTTT	CASSKRQGSTDTQYF
TRBV5-1	TRBJ1-1	.	.	TGCGCCAGCAGCTTGGCACAGGGTTTTAATGAAGCTTTCTTT	CASSLAQGFNEAFF
TRBV6-1	TRBJ1-5	.	few	TGTGCCAGCAGTGGGGCAGGTACGGATCAGCCCCAGCATTTT	CASSGAGTDQPQHF
TRBV28	TRBJ1-5	TRBD1	.	TGTGCCAGCAGTTTTCGACAGGGGGACAATCAGCCCCAGCATTTT	CASSFRQGDNQPQHF
TRBV10-2	TRBJ1-2	TRBD1	.	TGCGCCAGCACCCAGGGGGCAGTTAGTGGCTACACCTTC	CASTQGAVSGYTF
TRBV2	TRBJ2-1	TRBD2	.	TGTGCCAGCAGTGCTAGCGGGGGGTTGAATGAGCAGTTCTTC	CASSASGGLNEQFF
TRBV2	TRBJ2-7	.	.	TGTGCCAGCAGGGCCAGGGGTGAGCAGTACTTC	CASRARGEQYF
TRBV30	TRBJ1-2	.	.	TGTGCCTGTGTGACGGACTATGGCTACACCTTC	CACVTDYGYTF
TRBV21-1	TRBJ1-2	.	.	TGTGCCAGCTGCATAGGTAAAACTAACTATGGCTACACCTTC	CASCIGKTNYGYTF
TRBV13	TRBJ2-7	TRBD1	.	TGTGCCAGCAGCACGGACAGGGGCTCCTACGAGCAGTACTTC	CASSTDRGSYEQYF
TRBV9	TRBJ2-1	TRBD2	.	TGTGCCAGCAGCGTAGTCCCAACTAGCGGATACAATGAGCAGTTCTTC	CASSVVPTSGYNEQFF
TRBV18	TRBJ2-7	.	.	TGTGCCAGCTCACCAGTCGAAAACTACGAGCAGTACTTC	CASSPVENYEQYF
TRBV2	TRBJ1-4	.	.	TGTGCCAGCAGGGAACAGGTCAATGAAAAACTGTTTTTT	CASREQVNEKLFF
TRBV5-4	TRBJ2-7	TRBD1	.	TGTGCCAGCAGCATAGCCGGGACAGGTCTCTACGAGCAGTACTTC	CASSIAGTGLYEQYF
TRBV6-1	TRBJ1-2	.	.	TGTGCCAGCACCTATTCTTATGGCTACACCTTC	CASTYSYGYTF